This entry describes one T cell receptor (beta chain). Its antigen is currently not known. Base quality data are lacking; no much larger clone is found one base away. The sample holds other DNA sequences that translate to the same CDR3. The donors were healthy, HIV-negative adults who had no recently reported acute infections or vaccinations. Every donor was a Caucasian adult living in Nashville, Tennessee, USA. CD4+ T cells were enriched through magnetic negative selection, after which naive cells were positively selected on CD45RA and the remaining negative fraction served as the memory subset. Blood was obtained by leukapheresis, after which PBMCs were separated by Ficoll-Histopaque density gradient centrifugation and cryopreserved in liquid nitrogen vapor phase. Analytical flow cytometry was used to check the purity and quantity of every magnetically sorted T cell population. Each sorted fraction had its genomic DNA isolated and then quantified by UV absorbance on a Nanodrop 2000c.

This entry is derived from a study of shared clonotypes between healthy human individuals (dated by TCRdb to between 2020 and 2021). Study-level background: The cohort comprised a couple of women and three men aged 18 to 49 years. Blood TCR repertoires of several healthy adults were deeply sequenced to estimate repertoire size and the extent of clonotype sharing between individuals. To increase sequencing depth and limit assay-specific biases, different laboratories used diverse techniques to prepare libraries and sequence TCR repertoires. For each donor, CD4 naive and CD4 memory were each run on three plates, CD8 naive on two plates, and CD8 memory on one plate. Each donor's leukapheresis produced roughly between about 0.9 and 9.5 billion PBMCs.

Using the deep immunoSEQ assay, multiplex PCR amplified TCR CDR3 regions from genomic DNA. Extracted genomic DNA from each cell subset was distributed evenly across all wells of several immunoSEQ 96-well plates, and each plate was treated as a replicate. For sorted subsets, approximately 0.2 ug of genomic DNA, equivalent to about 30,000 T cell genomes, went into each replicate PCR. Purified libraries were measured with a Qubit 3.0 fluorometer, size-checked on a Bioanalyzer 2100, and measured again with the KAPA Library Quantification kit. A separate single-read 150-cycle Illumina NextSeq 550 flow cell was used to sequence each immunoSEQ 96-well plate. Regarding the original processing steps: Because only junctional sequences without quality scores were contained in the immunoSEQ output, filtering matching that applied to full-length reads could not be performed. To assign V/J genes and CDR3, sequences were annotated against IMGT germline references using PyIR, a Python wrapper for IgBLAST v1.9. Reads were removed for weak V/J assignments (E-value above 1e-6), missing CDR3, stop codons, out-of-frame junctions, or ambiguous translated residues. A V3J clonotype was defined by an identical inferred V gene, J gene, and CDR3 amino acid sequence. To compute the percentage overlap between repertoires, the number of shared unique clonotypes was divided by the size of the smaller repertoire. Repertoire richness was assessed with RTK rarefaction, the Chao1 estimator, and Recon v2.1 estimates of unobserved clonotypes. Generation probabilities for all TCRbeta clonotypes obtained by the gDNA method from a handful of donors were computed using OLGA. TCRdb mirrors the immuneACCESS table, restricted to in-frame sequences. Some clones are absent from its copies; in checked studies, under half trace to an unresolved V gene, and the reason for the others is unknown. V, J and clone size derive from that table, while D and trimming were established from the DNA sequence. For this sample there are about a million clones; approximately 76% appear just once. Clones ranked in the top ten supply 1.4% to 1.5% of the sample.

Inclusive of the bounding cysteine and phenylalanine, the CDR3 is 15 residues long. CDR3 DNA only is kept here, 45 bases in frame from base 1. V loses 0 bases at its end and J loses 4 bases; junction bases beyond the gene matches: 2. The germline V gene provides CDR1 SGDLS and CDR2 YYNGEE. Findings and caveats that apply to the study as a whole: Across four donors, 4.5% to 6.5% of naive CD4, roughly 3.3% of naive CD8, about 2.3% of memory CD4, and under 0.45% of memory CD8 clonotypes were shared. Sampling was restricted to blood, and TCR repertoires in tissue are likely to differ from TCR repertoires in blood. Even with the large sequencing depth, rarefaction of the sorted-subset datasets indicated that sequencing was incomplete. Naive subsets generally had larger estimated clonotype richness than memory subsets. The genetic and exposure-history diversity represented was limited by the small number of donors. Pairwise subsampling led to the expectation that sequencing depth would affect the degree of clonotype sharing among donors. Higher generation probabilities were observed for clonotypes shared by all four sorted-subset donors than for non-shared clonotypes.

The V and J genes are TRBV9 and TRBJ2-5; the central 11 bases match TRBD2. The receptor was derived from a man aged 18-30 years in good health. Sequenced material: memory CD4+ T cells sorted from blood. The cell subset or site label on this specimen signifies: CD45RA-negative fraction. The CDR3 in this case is CASSVDSGRGETQYF. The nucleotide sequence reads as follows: TGTGCCAGCAGCGTAGATAGCGGGAGGGGAGAGACCCAGTACTTC.